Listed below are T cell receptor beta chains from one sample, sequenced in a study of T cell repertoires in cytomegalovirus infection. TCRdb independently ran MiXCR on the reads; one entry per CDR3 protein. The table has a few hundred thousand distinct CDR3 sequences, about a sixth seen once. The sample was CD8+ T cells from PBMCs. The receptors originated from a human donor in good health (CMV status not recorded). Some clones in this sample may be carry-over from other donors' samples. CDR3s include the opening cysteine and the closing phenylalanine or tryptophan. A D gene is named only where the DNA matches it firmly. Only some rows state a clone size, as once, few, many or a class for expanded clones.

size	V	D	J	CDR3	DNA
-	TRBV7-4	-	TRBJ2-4	CASSIRKDLAKNIQYF	TGTGCCAGCAGCATAAGGAAAGATCTAGCCAAAAACATTCAGTACTTC
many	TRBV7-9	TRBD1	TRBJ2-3	CASSLPGTGWPDTQYF	TGTGCCAGCAGCTTACCCGGGACAGGGTGGCCAGATACGCAGTATTTT
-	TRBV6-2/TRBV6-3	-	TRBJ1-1	CASSYLRDVGTEAFF	TGTGCCAGCAGTTACTTGCGGGACGTCGGCACTGAAGCTTTCTTT
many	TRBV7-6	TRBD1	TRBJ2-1	CASSFQGAVNEQFF	TGTGCCAGCAGTTTTCAGGGGGCGGTAAATGAGCAGTTCTTC
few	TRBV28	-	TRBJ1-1	CASGTYLGRDTEAFF	TGTGCCAGCGGGACCTACCTTGGGCGGGACACTGAAGCTTTCTTT
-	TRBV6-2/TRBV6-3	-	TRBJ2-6	CASCCSKDSRTFSGANVLTF	TGTGCCAGCTGCTGTTCTAAGGACTCAAGAACCTTCTCTGGGGCCAACGTCCTGACTTTC
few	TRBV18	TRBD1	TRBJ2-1	CASSPVRDSNNEQFF	TGTGCCAGCTCACCCGTTAGGGACAGTAACAATGAGCAGTTCTTC
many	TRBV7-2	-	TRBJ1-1	CASSLWGLQIPLADTEAFF	TGTGCCAGCAGCTTATGGGGTCTACAGATTCCCTTAGCGGACACTGAAGCTTTCTTT
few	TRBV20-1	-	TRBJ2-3	CSARSAEVEGGTDTQYF	TGCAGTGCTAGAAGCGCCGAGGTCGAAGGTGGCACAGATACGCAGTATTTT
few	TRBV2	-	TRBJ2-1	CASSGDRTRRSYNEQFF	TGTGCCAGCAGTGGAGACAGGACCCGACGCTCCTACAATGAGCAGTTCTTC
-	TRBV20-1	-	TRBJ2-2	CSARVARTGELFF	TGCAGTGCTAGAGTAGCCCGCACCGGGGAGCTGTTTTTT
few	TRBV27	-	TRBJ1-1	CASSLYYSGAETEAFF	TGTGCCAGCAGCTTATATTATTCGGGGGCAGAGACTGAAGCTTTCTTT
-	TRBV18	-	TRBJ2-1	CASSPGIDEQFF	TGTGCCAGCTCACCAGGGATCGATGAGCAGTTCTTC
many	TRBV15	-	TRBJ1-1	CATSRDTAALNTEAFF	TGTGCCACCAGCAGAGATACCGCAGCCTTGAACACTGAAGCTTTCTTT
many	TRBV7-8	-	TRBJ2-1	CASSAGQSSYNEQFF	TGTGCCAGCAGCGCGGGACAGAGCTCCTACAATGAGCAGTTCTTC
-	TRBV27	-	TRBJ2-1	CASSLLMGPLNEQFF	TGTGCCAGCAGTTTATTAATGGGGCCCCTCAATGAGCAGTTCTTC
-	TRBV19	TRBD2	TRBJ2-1	CASSVSGGDYNEQFF	TGTGCCAGTAGTGTCAGCGGGGGGGACTACAATGAGCAGTTCTTC
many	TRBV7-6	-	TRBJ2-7	CASSLELSGSYEQYF	TGTGCCAGCAGCTTAGAGCTCTCAGGCTCCTACGAGCAGTACTTC
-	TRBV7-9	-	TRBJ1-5	CASSLGGNGQPQHF	TGTGCCAGCAGCTTAGGAGGGAATGGGCAGCCCCAGCATTTT
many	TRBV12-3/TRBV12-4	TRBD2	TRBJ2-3	CASQRGADTQYF	TGTGCCAGCCAGCGGGGGGCAGATACGCAGTATTTT
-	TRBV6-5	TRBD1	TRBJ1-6	CASSYAQGARDSPLHF	TGTGCCAGCAGTTACGCACAGGGGGCGCGGGATTCACCCCTCCACTTT
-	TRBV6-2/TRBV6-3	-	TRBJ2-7	CASSYSYDSRYEQYF	TGTGCCAGCAGTTACTCTTACGACTCTCGCTACGAGCAGTACTTC
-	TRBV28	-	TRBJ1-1	CASSPLHNMNTEAFF	TGTGCCAGCAGTCCCCTCCATAATATGAACACTGAAGCTTTCTTT
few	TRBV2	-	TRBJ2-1	CASSEIQGGVDEQFF	TGTGCCAGCAGTGAAATACAGGGAGGGGTGGATGAGCAGTTCTTC
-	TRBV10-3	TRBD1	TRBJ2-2	CAISSGTGVTGELFF	TGTGCCATCAGTTCCGGGACAGGGGTCACCGGGGAGCTGTTTTTT
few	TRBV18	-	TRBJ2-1	CASSPGINEQFF	TGTGCCAGCTCACCAGGTATCAATGAGCAGTTCTTC
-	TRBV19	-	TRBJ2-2	CASSREGYTGELFF	TGTGCCAGTAGTCGCGAGGGGTACACCGGGGAGCTGTTTTTT
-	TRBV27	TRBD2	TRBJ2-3	CASSPPGLATDTQYF	TGTGCCAGCAGTCCACCGGGACTAGCCACAGATACGCAGTATTTT
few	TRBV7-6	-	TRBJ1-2	CASSLSRGYDYGYTF	TGTGCCAGCAGCTTATCTCGGGGATATGACTATGGCTACACCTTC
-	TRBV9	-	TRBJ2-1	CASSVAGAFYNEQFF	TGTGCCAGCAGCGTAGCAGGAGCCTTTTACAATGAGCAGTTCTTC
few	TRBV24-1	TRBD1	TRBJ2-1	CATSDLRDRGGNEQFF	TGTGCCACCAGTGATTTGAGGGACAGGGGCGGCAATGAGCAGTTCTTC
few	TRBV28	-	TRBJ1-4	CASSLNSGPLTNEKLFF	TGTGCCAGCAGTTTAAACTCGGGCCCGCTCACTAATGAAAAACTGTTTTTT
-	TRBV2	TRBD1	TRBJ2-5	CASTLPTGWRKETQYF	TGTGCCAGCACCCTACCGACAGGGTGGCGGAAAGAGACCCAGTACTTC
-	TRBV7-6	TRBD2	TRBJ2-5	CASSFVAGLHQETQYF	TGTGCCAGCAGCTTTGTAGCGGGGCTGCATCAAGAGACCCAGTACTTC
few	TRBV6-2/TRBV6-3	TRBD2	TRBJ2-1	CASSLAGGINEQFF	TGTGCCAGCAGTTTAGCGGGGGGAATCAATGAGCAGTTCTTC
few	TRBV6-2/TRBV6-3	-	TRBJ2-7	CASSYSSDSYEQYF	TGTGCCAGCAGTTACTCTAGCGACAGCTACGAGCAGTACTTC
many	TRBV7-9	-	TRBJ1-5	CASSFPGSNQPQHF	TGTGCCAGCAGCTTTCCAGGGAGCAATCAGCCCCAGCATTTT
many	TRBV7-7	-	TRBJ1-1	CASSPLAGPDTEAFF	TGTGCTAGCAGCCCCCTGGCAGGTCCGGACACTGAAGCTTTCTTT
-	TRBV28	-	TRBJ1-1	CASSLPRGGPRGTEAFF	TGTGCCAGCAGCCTACCACGAGGCGGGCCCCGGGGCACTGAAGCTTTCTTT
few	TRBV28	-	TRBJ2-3	CASSADRVTDTQYF	TGTGCCAGCAGTGCGGACAGAGTCACAGATACGCAGTATTTT
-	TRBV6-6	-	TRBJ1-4	CASSSAGNNEKLFF	TGTGCCAGCAGTTCCGCGGGAAATAATGAAAAACTGTTTTTT
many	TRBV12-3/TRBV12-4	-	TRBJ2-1	CASSLVDVNEQFF	TGTGCCAGCAGTTTAGTTGATGTCAATGAGCAGTTCTTC
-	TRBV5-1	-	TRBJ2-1	CASSEVQGGYNEQFF	TGCGCCAGCAGCGAAGTCCAGGGAGGTTACAATGAGCAGTTCTTC
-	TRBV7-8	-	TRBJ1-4	CASSLLGGYLGDKLFF	TGTGCCAGCAGCTTATTAGGGGGTTATCTAGGTGACAAACTGTTTTTT
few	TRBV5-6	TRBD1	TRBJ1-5	CASSRNRGNNQPQHF	TGTGCCAGCAGCCGAAACAGGGGAAACAATCAGCCCCAGCATTTT
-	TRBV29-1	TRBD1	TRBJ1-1	CSAWTGRVTEAFF	TGCAGCGCCTGGACAGGGCGTGTCACTGAAGCTTTCTTT
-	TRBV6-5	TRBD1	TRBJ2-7	CASSYLGTGTYEQYF	TGTGCCAGCAGTTACTTGGGGACAGGAACCTACGAGCAGTACTTC
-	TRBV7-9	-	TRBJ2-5	CASSFPGTYQETQYF	TGTGCCAGCAGCTTTCCGGGGACATACCAAGAGACCCAGTACTTC
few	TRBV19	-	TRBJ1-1	CASSSWGMGNTEAFF	TGTGCCAGTAGTTCTTGGGGAATGGGAAACACTGAAGCTTTCTTT
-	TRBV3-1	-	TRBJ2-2	CASSQAYMGGIGELFF	TGTGCCAGCAGCCAAGCTTACATGGGGGGCATCGGGGAGCTGTTTTTT
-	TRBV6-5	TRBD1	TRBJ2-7	CASSRTTGGVEQYF	TGTGCCAGCAGTCGTACGACAGGGGGCGTAGAGCAGTACTTC
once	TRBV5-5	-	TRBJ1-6	CASSLVSGLYSYNSPLHF	TGTGCCAGCAGCTTGGTTTCCGGACTCTACTCCTATAATTCACCCCTCCACTTT
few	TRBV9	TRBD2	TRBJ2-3	CASSVEAGGNLDTQYF	TGTGCCAGCAGCGTAGAAGCGGGGGGTAACTTGGATACGCAGTATTTT
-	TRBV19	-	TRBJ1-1	CATLGAGQRSTEAFF	TGTGCCACCCTCGGGGCAGGACAAAGGAGCACTGAAGCTTTCTTT
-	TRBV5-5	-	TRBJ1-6	CASSAGSGSPLHF	TGTGCCAGCAGCGCAGGGTCAGGATCACCCCTCCACTTT
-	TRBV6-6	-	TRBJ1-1	CASSYRPGWQGRTEAFF	TGTGCCAGCAGTTACCGACCGGGTTGGCAGGGGAGGACTGAAGCTTTCTTT
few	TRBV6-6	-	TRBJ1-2	CASSYSRATANYGYTF	TGTGCCAGCAGTTACAGCAGGGCCACAGCTAACTATGGCTACACCTTC
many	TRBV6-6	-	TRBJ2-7	CASSYRHETVNEQYF	TGTGCCAGCAGTTACCGTCATGAAACCGTCAACGAGCAGTACTTC
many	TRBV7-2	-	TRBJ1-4	CASSLGAVTNEKLFF	TGTGCCAGCAGCTTAGGGGCGGTCACTAATGAAAAACTGTTTTTT